Presented here are 27 T cell receptor beta chains from one specimen sequenced in a study of blood T cells in healthy people across ages. With a J-beta primer mix and a sample-barcoded 5' primer, a second PCR ran about 6 to 11 cycles. TCRdb re-called the 5' RACE reads through MiXCR, storing one row per CDR3 protein. The table has some 1,800,000 distinct CDR3 sequences, about two fifths seen once; the top ten hold around 23%. The sequencing input was blood. The source is a human donor in good health.

DNA for the CDR3: TGTGCCTCCCGCCGGGACCCCTCCTACGAGCAGTACTTC. Amino acids: CASRRDPSYEQYF. The chain has TRBV6-2 or TRBV6-3 and TRBJ2-7; D tentatively reads TRBD1 or TRBD2 (5 bases each). The CDR3 sequence is 13 residues long. V lost 11 bases to trimming and J lost 0 bases, with 14 bases between them. Germline V gives CDR1 MNHEY, CDR2 SVGEGT.

The genes are TRBV12-3 or TRBV12-4 and TRBJ2-2; possibly TRBD2 for D (6 bases). The CDR3 extends over 14 amino acids. Trimming removed 3 bases from V and 5 bases from J, with 10 bases in between. CDR3 DNA sequence: TGTGCCAGCAGTTTGCGGGGATTGACCGGGGAGCTGTTTTTT. Protein product: CASSLRGLTGELFF.

Only a few counts were recorded for this clonotype. The chain is built from TRBV9 and TRBJ2-3, with D maybe TRBD1 (6 bases). There are 16 residues in the CDR3. The germline CDR1 and CDR2 sequences are SGDLS and YYNGEE. V lost 4 bases to trimming and J lost 0 bases, with 15 bases between them. CDR3 residues: CASSPRTAQSTDTQYF. CDR3 bases: TGTGCCAGCAGCCCCCGGACAGCACAAAGCACAGATACGCAGTATTTT.

The chain is built from TRBV29-1 and TRBJ2-3; D is ambiguous. Germline V gives CDR1 SQVTM, CDR2 ANQGSEA. The V and J ends lost 5 bases and 1 base respectively, with 7 bases between them. This CDR3 region has 12 residues. CDR3 in amino acids: CSVTTGTDTQYF. The CDR3, as DNA: TGCAGCGTTACAACAGGCACAGATACGCAGTATTTT.

The chain has TRBV6-1 and TRBJ1-1; possible D gene TRBD1, 5 bases. Per the germline V gene, CDR1 is MNHNS and CDR2 is SASEGT. V lost 2 bases, J lost 5 bases, and 15 bases lay in between. This CDR3 contains 15 residues. The chain's CDR3 is CASSENGAGLTEAFF. In DNA form, the CDR3 reads TGTGCCAGCAGTGAAAATGGGGCAGGGCTAACTGAAGCTTTCTTT.

This clonotype has only a few counts. The chain links TRBV28 to TRBJ1-1; D might be TRBD1 (5 bases). V was trimmed by 5 bases and J by 11 bases, leaving 21 bases between them. CDR1 and CDR2 from the germline V gene are MDHEN and SYDVKM. There are 14 residues in the CDR3. Written as DNA, the CDR3 is TGTGCCAGCAGTCCGCCTGGGGCCCCGGCTTGGGCTTTCTTT. This sequence encodes CASSPPGAPAWAFF.

The V and J genes are TRBV7-8 and TRBJ1-1; D is undetermined. The V end lost 3 bases, the J end lost 0 bases, and 11 bases lay between the germline ends. Germline-derived CDR1 and CDR2 are SGHVS and FQNEAQ. The CDR3 is 15 residues long. The CDR3: CASSFPPSMNTEAFF. CDR3 coding DNA: TGTGCCAGCAGCTTCCCCCCTTCGATGAACACTGAAGCTTTCTTT.

Details on this clonotype: At one end the junction does not follow the germline gene, possibly because of a read error. This chain links TRBV20-1 with TRBJ1-2, with D perhaps matching TRBD1 (6 bases). The CDR3 is 15 residues long. In germline, CDR1 is DFQATT, CDR2 SNEGSKA (reference sequence). The CDR3: CSLQNRDTANHGYTF. Here the CDR3 DNA reads TGCAGCCTACAGAACCGGGACACGGCTAACCATGGCTACACCTTC.

The chain couples TRBV9 to TRBJ2-1; 11 bases match TRBD1. Germline V gives CDR1 SGDLS, CDR2 YYNGEE. The CDR3 is 16 residues long. J gave up 4 bases and V 3 bases, and 6 bases lay outside the gene matches. Written as DNA, the CDR3 is TGTGCCAGCAGCGCCCGTGGACAGGGGGCTTACAATGAGCAGTTCTTC. Translating gives CASSARGQGAYNEQFF.

J is TRBJ1-1 and V is TRBV12-5, with D possibly TRBD1 on 5 matching bases. This CDR3 contains 13 residues. With 7 bases removed from V and 4 bases from J, the gap between germline ends came to 13 bases. Per the germline V gene, CDR1 is LGHNT and CDR2 is FRNRAP. CDR3 in DNA: TGTGCTAGTGAAACCAGGGAAGGCACTGAAGCTTTCTTT. Translated: CASETREGTEAFF.

The J gene is TRBJ2-7, the V gene TRBV4-2; D possibly corresponds to TRBD1 (5 bases). CDR3 size: 14 residues. The germline CDR1 and CDR2 sequences are LGHNA and YNFKEQ. Trimming pared 1 base from V and 3 bases from J, leaving 10 bases between. The CDR3 sequence is CASSQAQTVYEQYF. CDR3 in DNA: TGTGCCAGCAGCCAAGCCCAGACAGTCTACGAGCAGTACTTC.

V gene TRBV11-2 combines with J gene TRBJ2-3, with D perhaps matching TRBD1 (5 bases). CDR3 length: 15 amino acids. V was trimmed by 1 base and J by 6 bases, leaving 14 bases between them. Germline CDR1 and CDR2: SGHAT and FQNNGV. CDR3 coding DNA: TGTGCCAGCAGCTTAGTCCTCACGGACAAGGATACGCAGTATTTT. Amino acids: CASSLVLTDKDTQYF.

This clonotype was picked up a small number of times. The rearrangement joins TRBV11-2 to TRBJ2-5, with 10 bases fitting TRBD2. V gave up 5 bases and J gave up 4 bases; unmatched junction bases: 7. Germline CDR1 SGHAT, CDR2 FQNNGV. CDR3 length: 15 residues. The DNA of the CDR3 is TGTGCCAGCAGCACCAGCGGGGGGGCGGGAGAGACCCAGTACTTC. It codes for CASSTSGGAGETQYF.

The V gene is TRBV4-1, the J gene TRBJ2-6; 10 bases line up with TRBD1. This CDR3 comprises 17 residues. Trimming cost V 2 bases and J 0 bases; bases outside gene matches: 1. CDR1 is MGHRA, CDR2 YSYEKL, per germline. The CDR3 sequence: CASSQRTGGSGANVLTF. DNA of the CDR3: TGCGCCAGCAGCCAAAGGACAGGGGGCTCTGGGGCCAACGTCCTGACTTTC.

This chain links TRBV21-1 with TRBJ1-1; the table's D gene call, TRBD1, was not cross checked with the DNA. TRBV21-1 represents a pseudogene. The CDR3 sequence is 15 residues long. The chain's CDR3 is CASSKAGQLNTEAFF. The CDR3 DNA sequence: TGTGCCAGCAGCAAAGCAGGACAATTGAACACTGAAGCTTTCTTT.

The gene calls are TRBV5-1 and TRBJ2-5; 7 bases map to TRBD1. The CDR3 totals 14 residues. Losses at the gene ends were 0 bases for V and 5 bases for J; bases not matched to a gene: 4. From germline, CDR1 is SGHRS and CDR2 YFSETQ. The CDR3 here is CASSLAQGKETQYF. The CDR3 DNA is TGCGCCAGCAGCTTGGCACAGGGGAAGGAGACCCAGTACTTC.

In this sample, this clonotype turned up a few times. CDR3 sequence (DNA): TGTGCCAGCAGTGATCGCACAGGGGGAAATCAGCCCCAGCATTTT. It yields the protein CASSDRTGGNQPQHF. This chain joins TRBV2 and TRBJ1-5; 8 positions agree with TRBD1. The V gene's germline CDR1 is SNHLY and CDR2 FYNNEI. CDR3 length: 15 amino acids. The V segment lost 3 bases and the J segment 4 bases; nucleotides outside the gene matches: 5.

The chain carries TRBV4-1 and TRBJ2-7; possible D gene TRBD1, 6 bases. Germline loops: CDR1 MGHRA, CDR2 YSYEKL. CDR3 length equals 15 residues. The ends were cut back, 4 bases at V and 7 bases at J, with 20 bases in the middle. CDR3 DNA: TGCGCCAGCAGCCCGCTCCCTGGGGGCGCGGGTGAGCAGTACTTC. This sequence encodes CASSPLPGGAGEQYF.

This clonotype was counted ten times or more. This chain links TRBV2 with TRBJ2-3, with TRBD2 matching over 9 bases. Germline-derived CDR1 and CDR2 are SNHLY and FYNNEI. Trimming took 4 bases from V and 4 from J; bases not matched to a gene: 9. This CDR3 contains 16 residues. The CDR3 DNA is TGTGCCAGCAGTGTCGGGCGGGGGGGACCGGCAGATACGCAGTATTTT. It is translated as CASSVGRGGPADTQYF.

The V call is TRBV14, the J call TRBJ2-3; D is unresolved. The CDR3 contains 15 residues. Germline values: CDR1 SGHDN, CDR2 FVKESK. The V end lost 4 bases, the J end lost 3 bases, and 14 bases lay between the germline ends. The CDR3: CASSRVLFWTDTQYF. The CDR3, as DNA: TGTGCCAGCAGCCGCGTCCTTTTCTGGACAGATACGCAGTATTTT.

This chain uses TRBV6-1 with TRBJ2-6, with unresolved D. Germline CDR1 and CDR2: MNHNS and SASEGT. This CDR3 has 15 amino acids. V lost 7 bases and J lost 6, with 16 bases in between. The CDR3 loop reads CASTRDGAEANVLTF. In DNA form, the CDR3 reads TGTGCCAGCACCCGAGACGGAGCTGAGGCCAACGTCCTGACTTTC.

The chain couples TRBV28 to TRBJ1-1; D unresolved. Germline V CDR1 and CDR2: MDHEN, SYDVKM. V lost 4 bases, J lost 3 bases, and 15 bases lay in between. This CDR3 contains 15 residues. Here the CDR3 DNA reads TGTGCCAGCAGTTCTGGTTCCCGAATCTACACTGAAGCTTTCTTT. Translated, it gives CASSSGSRIYTEAFF.

The chain couples TRBV19 to TRBJ2-1; D gene uncertain. CDR1 is LNHDA and CDR2 is SQIVND in the germline V gene (reference sequence). This CDR3 comprises 14 residues. V was shortened by 3 bases and J by 9 bases, with 15 bases between the two germline ends. CDR3 amino acids: CASSIPSTPSEQFF. Written as DNA, the CDR3 is TGTGCCAGTAGTATTCCTTCGACCCCCAGTGAGCAGTTCTTC.

The table lists this clonotype with a few counts. The V and J genes are TRBV4-3 and TRBJ1-2, with D possibly matching TRBD1 (6 bases). V lost 3 bases and J 4 bases, leaving 9 bases between the germline ends. This CDR3 spans 13 amino acids. The V gene's germline CDR1 is LGHNA and CDR2 YSLEER. CDR3 sequence: CASSHQTGYGYTF. The CDR3 DNA sequence: TGCGCCAGCAGCCACCAGACAGGCTATGGCTACACCTTC.

This chain connects TRBV29-1 to TRBJ1-2; D is possibly TRBD1 (5 bases). Trimming took off 2 bases at V and 8 bases at J, with 12 bases between the two ends. Looked up from germline, CDR1 is SQVTM and CDR2 is ANQGSEA. This CDR3 region has 12 residues. CDR3 residues: CSVEQGKEGYTF. The CDR3, as DNA: TGCAGCGTTGAACAGGGAAAGGAGGGCTACACCTTC. Full variable domain (missing parts from reference TRBV29-1 and TRBJ1-2): SAVISQKPSRDICQRGTSLTIQCQVDSQVTMMFWYRQQPGQSLTLIATANQGSEATYESGFVIDKFPISRPNLTFSTLTVSNMSPEDSSIYLCSVEQGKEGYTFGSGTRLTVV.

A few counts support this clonotype. The rearrangement links TRBV20-1 to TRBJ1-2, with D perhaps TRBD1 (5 bases). The CDR3 extends over 14 amino acids. Germline V gene data show CDR1 as DFQATT and CDR2 as SNEGSKA (reference sequence). Trimming removed 4 bases from V and 1 base from J, with 13 bases in between. CDR3 in DNA: TGCAGTGCTACCGGGACTCGACATAACTATGGCTACACCTTC. Residues: CSATGTRHNYGYTF.

This clonotype was recorded a few times. This chain uses TRBV20-1 with TRBJ2-3; unclear D gene. Trimming cost V 5 bases and J 3 bases, with 12 bases left between them. Germline V gene data show CDR1 as DFQATT and CDR2 as SNEGSKA (reference sequence). The CDR3 is 13 residues long. The CDR3 nucleotides read TGCAGTGCTCCCTCTAATCTGACAGATACGCAGTATTTT. It encodes CSAPSNLTDTQYF.